This T cell receptor (beta chain) was captured by sequencing in a study of graft-versus-host responses after intestinal transplantation. Germline values: CDR1 SGHRS, CDR2 YFSETQ. V was shortened by 3 bases and J by 0 bases, with 9 bases between the two germline ends. The CDR3 consists of 14 residues. Assay used: immunoSEQ multiplex PCR; TCRdb lists only in-frame clones, some missing. The sample has 40,000 to 45,000 clones, approximately 95% seen once; the top ten hold roughly 0.58%. General study results and limits: Recipient-marrow GvH clones were detected, some having first appeared in ileum or blood.

Comment on this clone: Its antigen remains unknown.

J is TRBJ1-2 and V is TRBV5-1; the D is unclear. The sequencing here drew on unstimulated CD8+ T cells sorted from spleen or lymph node cells, taken before transplant. The clonotype comes from a human donor who was the organ donor for an intestinal transplant. CDR3 sequence (DNA): TGCGCCAGCAGCTCAGGAAACGCTAACTATGGCTACACCTTC. It yields the protein CASSSGNANYGYTF.